The clone carrying this TCR beta chain was seen at least ten times. Its antigen is unknown. The data are from a study of identical twins. General observations from the study: Out-of-frame alpha sequences common to twins were enriched for low generation probability.

The cDNA had a unique molecular identifier and a template-switch universal primer site. One entry per CDR3 protein results from TCRdb running MiXCR on the 5' RACE reads. Of fewer than 650,000 distinct CDR3 sequences in the sample, around 9.6% are singletons; the top ten hold roughly 3.2%. V trimming: 7 bases; J trimming: 6 bases; junction bases outside the gene matches: 5. Germline V gives CDR1 LNHDA, CDR2 SQIVND (reference sequence). The CDR3 runs to 14 residues. These data were likewise used in another study, on yellow fever vaccine responses in identical twins.

This chain connects TRBV19 to TRBJ2-1; the match to TRBD2 covers 11 bases. The sequenced material came from PBMCs. The receptor was isolated from a woman aged 18-35 years in good health. CDR3 bases: TGTGCCAGTACACTAGCGGGAGAGAGCAATGAGCAGTTCTTC. Protein product: CASTLAGESNEQFF.